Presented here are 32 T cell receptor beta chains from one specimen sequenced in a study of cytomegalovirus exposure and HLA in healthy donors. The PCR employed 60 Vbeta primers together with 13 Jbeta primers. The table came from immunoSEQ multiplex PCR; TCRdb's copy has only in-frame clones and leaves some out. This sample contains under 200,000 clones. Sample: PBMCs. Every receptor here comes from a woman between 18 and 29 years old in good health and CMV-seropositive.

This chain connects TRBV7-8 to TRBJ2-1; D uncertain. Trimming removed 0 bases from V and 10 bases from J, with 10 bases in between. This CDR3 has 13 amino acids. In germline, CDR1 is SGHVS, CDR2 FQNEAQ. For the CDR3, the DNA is TGTGCCAGCAGCTTAGCCCTAGATGGCGAGCAGTTCTTC. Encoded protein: CASSLALDGEQFF.

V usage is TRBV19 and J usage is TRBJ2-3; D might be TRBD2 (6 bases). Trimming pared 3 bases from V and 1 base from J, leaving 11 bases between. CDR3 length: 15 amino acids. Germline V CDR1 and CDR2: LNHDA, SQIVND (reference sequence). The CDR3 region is CASSIPGVGTDTQYF. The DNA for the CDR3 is TGTGCCAGTAGTATTCCGGGGGTAGGCACAGATACGCAGTATTTT.

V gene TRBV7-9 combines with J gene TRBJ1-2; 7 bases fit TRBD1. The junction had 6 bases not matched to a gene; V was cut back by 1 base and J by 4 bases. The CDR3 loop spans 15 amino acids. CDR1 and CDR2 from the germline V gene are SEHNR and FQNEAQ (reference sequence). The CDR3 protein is CASSLGTGPGYGYTF. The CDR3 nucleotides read TGTGCCAGCAGCTTAGGGACAGGCCCTGGCTATGGCTACACCTTC.

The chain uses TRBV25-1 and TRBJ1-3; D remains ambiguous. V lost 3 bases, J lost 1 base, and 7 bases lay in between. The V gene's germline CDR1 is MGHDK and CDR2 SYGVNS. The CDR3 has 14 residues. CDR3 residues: CASSDYLSGNTIYF. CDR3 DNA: TGTGCCAGCAGTGACTATCTGTCTGGAAACACCATATATTTT. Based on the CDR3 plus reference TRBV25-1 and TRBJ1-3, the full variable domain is EADIYQTPRYLVIGTGKKITLECSQTMGHDKMYWYQQDPGMELHLIHYSYGVNSTEKGDLSSESTVSRIRTEHFPLTLESARPSHTSQYLCASSDYLSGNTIYFGEGSWLTVV.

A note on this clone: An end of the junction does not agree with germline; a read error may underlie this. CDR3 protein: CASSPDQETQYF. The CDR3 nucleotides read TGTGCTAGCAGCCCAGACCAAGAGACCCAGTACTTC. The V gene is TRBV7-7, the J gene TRBJ2-5; D is unresolved. There are 12 residues in the CDR3. Germline CDR1 is SSHAT and CDR2 is FNYEAQ (reference sequence).

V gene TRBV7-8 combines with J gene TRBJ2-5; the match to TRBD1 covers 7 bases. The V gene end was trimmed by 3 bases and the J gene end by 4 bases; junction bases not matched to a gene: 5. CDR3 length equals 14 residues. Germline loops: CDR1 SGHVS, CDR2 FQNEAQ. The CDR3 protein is CASSLTGRGETQYF. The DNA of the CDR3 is TGTGCCAGCAGCTTGACAGGGCGAGGAGAGACCCAGTACTTC.

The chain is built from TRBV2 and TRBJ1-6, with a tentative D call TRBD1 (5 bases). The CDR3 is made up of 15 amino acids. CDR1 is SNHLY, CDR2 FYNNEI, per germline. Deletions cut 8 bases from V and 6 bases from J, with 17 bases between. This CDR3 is CASRRSGGSNSPLHF. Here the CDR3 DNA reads TGTGCCAGCCGACGGTCGGGGGGGTCTAATTCACCCCTCCACTTT.

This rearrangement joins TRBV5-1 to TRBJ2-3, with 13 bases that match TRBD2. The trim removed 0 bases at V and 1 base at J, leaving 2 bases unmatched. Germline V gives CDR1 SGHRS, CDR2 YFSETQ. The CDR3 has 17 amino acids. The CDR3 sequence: CASSLAGTSGGTDTQYF. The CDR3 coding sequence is TGCGCCAGCAGCTTGGCCGGGACTAGCGGGGGCACAGATACGCAGTATTTT. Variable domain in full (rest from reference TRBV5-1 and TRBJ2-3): KAGVTQTPRYLIKTRGQQVTLSCSPISGHRSVSWYQQTPGQGLQFLFEYFSETQRNKGNFPGRFSGRQFSNSRSEMNVSTLELGDSALYLCASSLAGTSGGTDTQYFGPGTRLTVL.

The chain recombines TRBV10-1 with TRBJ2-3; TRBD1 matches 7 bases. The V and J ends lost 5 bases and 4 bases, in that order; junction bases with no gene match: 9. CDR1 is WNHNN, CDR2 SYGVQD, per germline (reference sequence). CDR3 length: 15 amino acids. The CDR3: CASSTGVGGADTQYF. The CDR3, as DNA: TGCGCCAGCAGTACAGGGGTCGGTGGCGCAGATACGCAGTATTTT.

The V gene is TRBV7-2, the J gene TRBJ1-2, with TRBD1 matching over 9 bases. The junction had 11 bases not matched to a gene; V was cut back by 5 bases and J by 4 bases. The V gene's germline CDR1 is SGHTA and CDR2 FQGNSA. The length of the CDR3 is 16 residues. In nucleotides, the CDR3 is TGTGCCAGCAGCCAATCCCGGGACAGGGTATTCTATGGCTACACCTTC. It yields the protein CASSQSRDRVFYGYTF. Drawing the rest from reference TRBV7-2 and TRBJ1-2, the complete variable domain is GAGVSQSPSNKVTEKGKDVELRCDPISGHTALYWYRQSLGQGLEFLIYFQGNSAPDKSGLPSDRFSAERTGGSVSTLTIQRTQQEDSAVYLCASSQSRDRVFYGYTFGSGTRLTVV.

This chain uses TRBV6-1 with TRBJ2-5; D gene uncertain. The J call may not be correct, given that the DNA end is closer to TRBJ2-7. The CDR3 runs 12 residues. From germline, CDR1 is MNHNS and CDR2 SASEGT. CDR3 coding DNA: TGTGCCAGCAGTGAGCAATCCTACGAGCAGTACTTC. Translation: CASSEQSYEQYF.

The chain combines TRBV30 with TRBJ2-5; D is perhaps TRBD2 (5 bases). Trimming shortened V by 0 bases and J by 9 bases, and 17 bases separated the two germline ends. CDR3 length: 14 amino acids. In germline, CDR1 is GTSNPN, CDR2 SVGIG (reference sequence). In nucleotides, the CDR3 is TGTGCCTGGAGTGTAAAAGGCTCCCGGGGAGCCCAGTACTTC. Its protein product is CAWSVKGSRGAQYF.

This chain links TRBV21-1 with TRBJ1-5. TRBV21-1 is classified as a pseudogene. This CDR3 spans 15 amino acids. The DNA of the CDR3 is TGTGCCAGCAGGGGAGGGACTTATAGCAATCAGCCCCAGCATTTT. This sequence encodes CASRGGTYSNQPQHF.

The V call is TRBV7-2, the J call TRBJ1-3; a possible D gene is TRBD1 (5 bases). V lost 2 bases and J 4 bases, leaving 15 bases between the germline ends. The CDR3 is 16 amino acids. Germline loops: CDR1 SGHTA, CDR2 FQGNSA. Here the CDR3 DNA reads TGTGCCAGCAGCTTATTGGCAGGGTCGGCAGGAAACACCATATATTTT. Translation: CASSLLAGSAGNTIYF.

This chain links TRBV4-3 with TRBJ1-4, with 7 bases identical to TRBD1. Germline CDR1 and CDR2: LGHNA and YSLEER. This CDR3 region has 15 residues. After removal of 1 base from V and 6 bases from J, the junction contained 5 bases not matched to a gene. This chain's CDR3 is CASSQGRDRDEKLFF. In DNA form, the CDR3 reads TGCGCCAGCAGCCAAGGCCGGGACAGAGATGAAAAACTGTTTTTT.

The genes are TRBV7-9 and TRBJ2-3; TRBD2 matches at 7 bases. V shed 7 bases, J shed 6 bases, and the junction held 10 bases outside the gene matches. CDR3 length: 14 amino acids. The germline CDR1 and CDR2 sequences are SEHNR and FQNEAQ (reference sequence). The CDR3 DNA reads TGTGCCAGCACCCCAGGACTAGTTGCGGATACGCAGTATTTT. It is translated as CASTPGLVADTQYF. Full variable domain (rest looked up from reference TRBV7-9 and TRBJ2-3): DTGVSQNPRHKITKRGQNVTFRCDPISEHNRLYWYRQTLGQGPEFLTYFQNEAQLEKSRLLSDRFSAERPKGSFSTLEIQRTEQGDSAMYLCASTPGLVADTQYFGPGTRLTVL.

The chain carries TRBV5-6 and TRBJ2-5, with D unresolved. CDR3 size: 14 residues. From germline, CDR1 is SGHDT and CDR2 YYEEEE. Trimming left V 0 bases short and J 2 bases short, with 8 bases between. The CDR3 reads CASSLASRQETQYF. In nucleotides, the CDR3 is TGTGCCAGCAGCTTGGCTTCCAGACAAGAGACCCAGTACTTC.

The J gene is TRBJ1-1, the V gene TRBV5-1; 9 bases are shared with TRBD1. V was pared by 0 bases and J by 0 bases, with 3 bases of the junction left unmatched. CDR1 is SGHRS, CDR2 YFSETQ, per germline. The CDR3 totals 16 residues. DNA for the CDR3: TGCGCCAGCAGCTTGGGGACAGGGGCACTGAACACTGAAGCTTTCTTT. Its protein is CASSLGTGALNTEAFF. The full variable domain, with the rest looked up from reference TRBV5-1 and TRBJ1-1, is KAGVTQTPRYLIKTRGQQVTLSCSPISGHRSVSWYQQTPGQGLQFLFEYFSETQRNKGNFPGRFSGRQFSNSRSEMNVSTLELGDSALYLCASSLGTGALNTEAFFGQGTRLTVV.

CDR3 nucleotide sequence: TGTGCCAGCAGCCGGCCGGGAGGGTTCCTTGGAAACACCATATATTTT. This encodes CASSRPGGFLGNTIYF. The chain joins TRBV5-6 to TRBJ1-3; D gene unclear. Germline V gene data show CDR1 as SGHDT and CDR2 as YYEEEE. With 4 bases removed from V and 3 bases from J, the gap between germline ends came to 17 bases. This CDR3 has 16 residues.

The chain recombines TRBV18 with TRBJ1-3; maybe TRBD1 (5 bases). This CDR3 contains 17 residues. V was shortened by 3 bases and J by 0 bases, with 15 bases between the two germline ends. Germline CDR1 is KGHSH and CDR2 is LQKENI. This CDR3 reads CASSPKGLASSGNTIYF. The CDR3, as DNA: TGTGCCAGCTCACCTAAGGGGCTGGCCAGCTCTGGAAACACCATATATTTT.

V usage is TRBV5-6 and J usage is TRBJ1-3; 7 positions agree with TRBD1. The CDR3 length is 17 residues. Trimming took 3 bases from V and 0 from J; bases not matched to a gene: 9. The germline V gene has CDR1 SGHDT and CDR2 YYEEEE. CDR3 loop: CASSSARDSFSGNTIYF. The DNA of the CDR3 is TGTGCCAGCAGCTCAGCCCGGGACAGCTTCTCTGGAAACACCATATATTTT. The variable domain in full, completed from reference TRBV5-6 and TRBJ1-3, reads DAGVTQSPTHLIKTRGQQVTLRCSPKSGHDTVSWYQQALGQGPQFIFQYYEEEERQRGNFPDRFSGHQFPNYSSELNVNALLLGDSALYLCASSSARDSFSGNTIYFGEGSWLTVV.

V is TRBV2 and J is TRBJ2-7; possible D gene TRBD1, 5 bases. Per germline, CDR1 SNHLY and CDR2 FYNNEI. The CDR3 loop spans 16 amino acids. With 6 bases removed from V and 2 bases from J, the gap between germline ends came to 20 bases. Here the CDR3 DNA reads TGTGCCAGCAGGAGTAAGGGGTCCAACTTTCCCTACGAGCAGTACTTC. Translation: CASRSKGSNFPYEQYF.

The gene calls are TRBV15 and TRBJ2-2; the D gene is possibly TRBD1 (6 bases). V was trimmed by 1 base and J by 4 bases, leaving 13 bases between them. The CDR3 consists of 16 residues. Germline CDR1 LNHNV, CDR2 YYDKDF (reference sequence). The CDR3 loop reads CATSRGSGETTGELFF. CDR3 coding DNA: TGTGCCACCAGCAGAGGATCAGGGGAAACCACCGGGGAGCTGTTTTTT.

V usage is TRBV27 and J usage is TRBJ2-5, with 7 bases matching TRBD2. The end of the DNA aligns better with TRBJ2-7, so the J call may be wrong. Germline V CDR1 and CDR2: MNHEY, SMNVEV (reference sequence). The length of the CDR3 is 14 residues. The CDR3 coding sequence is TGTGCCAGCAGTTGGGGGGGAGGGGTTTTCGAGCAGTACTTC. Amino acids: CASSWGGGVFEQYF.

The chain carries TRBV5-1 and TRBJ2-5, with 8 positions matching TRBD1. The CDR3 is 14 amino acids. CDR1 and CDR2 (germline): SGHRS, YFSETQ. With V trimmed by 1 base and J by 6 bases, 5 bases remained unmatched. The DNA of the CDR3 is TGCGCCAGCAGCTTGTCCAGGGGGCTGCAGACCCAGTACTTC. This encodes CASSLSRGLQTQYF.

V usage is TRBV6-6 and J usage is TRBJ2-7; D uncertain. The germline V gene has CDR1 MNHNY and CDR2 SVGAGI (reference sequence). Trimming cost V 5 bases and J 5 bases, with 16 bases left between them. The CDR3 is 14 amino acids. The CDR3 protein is CASSPYQESNEQYF. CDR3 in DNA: TGTGCCAGCAGTCCTTATCAGGAATCCAACGAGCAGTACTTC.

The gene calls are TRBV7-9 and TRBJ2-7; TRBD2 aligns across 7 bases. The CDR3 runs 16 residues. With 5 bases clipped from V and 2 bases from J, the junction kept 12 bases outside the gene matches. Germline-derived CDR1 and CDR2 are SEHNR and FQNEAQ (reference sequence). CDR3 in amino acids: CASSPHYTAGPYEQYF. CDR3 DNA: TGTGCCAGCAGCCCCCATTATACAGCGGGGCCCTACGAGCAGTACTTC.

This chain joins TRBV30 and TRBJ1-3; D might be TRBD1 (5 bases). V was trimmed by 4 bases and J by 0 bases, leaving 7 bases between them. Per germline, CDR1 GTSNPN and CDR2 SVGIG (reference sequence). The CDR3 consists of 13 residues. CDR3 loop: CAWTQGSGNTIYF. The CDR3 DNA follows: TGTGCCTGGACCCAGGGCTCTGGAAACACCATATATTTT.

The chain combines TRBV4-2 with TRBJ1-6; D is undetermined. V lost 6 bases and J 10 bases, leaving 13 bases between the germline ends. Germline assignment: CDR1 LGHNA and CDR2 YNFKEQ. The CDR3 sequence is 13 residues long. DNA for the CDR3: TGTGCCAGCAGTCATAACGCGGAGTCACCCCTCCACTTT. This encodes CASSHNAESPLHF.

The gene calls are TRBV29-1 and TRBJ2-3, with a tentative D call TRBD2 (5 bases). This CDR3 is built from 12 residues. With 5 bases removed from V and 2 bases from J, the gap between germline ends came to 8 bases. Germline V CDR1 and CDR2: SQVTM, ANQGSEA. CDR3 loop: CSVLSDTDTQYF. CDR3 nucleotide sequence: TGCAGCGTTCTTAGCGACACAGATACGCAGTATTTT.

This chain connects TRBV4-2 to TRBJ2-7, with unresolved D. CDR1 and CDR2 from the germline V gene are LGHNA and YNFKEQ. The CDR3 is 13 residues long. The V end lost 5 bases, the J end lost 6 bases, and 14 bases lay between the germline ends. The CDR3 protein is CASSETSTGEQYF. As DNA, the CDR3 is TGTGCCAGCAGCGAAACCTCAACGGGCGAGCAGTACTTC.

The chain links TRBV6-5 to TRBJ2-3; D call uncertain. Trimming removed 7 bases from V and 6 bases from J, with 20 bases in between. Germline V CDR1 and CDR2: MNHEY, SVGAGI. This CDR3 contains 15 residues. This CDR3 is CASTARTQPADTQYF. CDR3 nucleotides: TGTGCCAGCACCGCTCGAACCCAACCAGCGGATACGCAGTATTTT.